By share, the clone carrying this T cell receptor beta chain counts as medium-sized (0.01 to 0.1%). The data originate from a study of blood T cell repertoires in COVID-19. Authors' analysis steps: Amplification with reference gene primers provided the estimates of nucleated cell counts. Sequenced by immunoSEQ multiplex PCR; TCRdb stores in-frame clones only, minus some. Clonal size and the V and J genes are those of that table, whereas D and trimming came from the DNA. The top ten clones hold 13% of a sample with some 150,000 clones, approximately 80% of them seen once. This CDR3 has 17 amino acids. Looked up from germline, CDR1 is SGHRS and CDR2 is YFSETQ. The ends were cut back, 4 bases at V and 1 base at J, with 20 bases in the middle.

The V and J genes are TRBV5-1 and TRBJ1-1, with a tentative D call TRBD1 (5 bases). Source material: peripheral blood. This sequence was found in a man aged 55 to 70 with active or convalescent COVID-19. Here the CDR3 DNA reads TGCGCCAGCAGCCGCGGGAGGGACGGACTTCAGAACACTGAAGCTTTCTTT. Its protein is CASSRGRDGLQNTEAFF.